The next 27 T cell receptor beta chains were all read from a single sample in a study of breast tumors, draining lymph nodes, adjacent tissues. TCRdb reanalysed the multiplex PCR reads using MiXCR and keeps one entry per CDR3 protein. This sample yields 150,000 to 200,000 distinct CDR3 sequences, of which roughly a third are seen a single time; 4.3% belongs to the top ten. Axillary draining lymph nodes of breast cancer patients supplied the node samples. The sequencing sample was made of axillary lymph node tissue. Receptor source: a female donor with breast cancer. Some clones in this sample may be carry-over from other donors' samples.

This clonotype showed up many times. J is TRBJ2-1 and V is TRBV7-2, with D possibly being TRBD1 (6 bases). The CDR3 runs 14 residues. CDR1 SGHTA and CDR2 FQGNSA come from the germline V gene. Trimming pared 0 bases from V and 7 bases from J, leaving 10 bases between. Here the CDR3 reads CASSLAGAWNEQFF. In DNA form, the CDR3 reads TGTGCCAGCAGCTTAGCGGGGGCTTGGAATGAGCAGTTCTTC.

In its sample, this clonotype was seen a few times. This chain links TRBV20-1 with TRBJ2-5; D is undetermined. The germline V and J ends were trimmed by 4 bases and 9 bases, with 18 bases remaining between them. In germline, CDR1 is DFQATT, CDR2 SNEGSKA (reference sequence). The CDR3 has 13 amino acids. This CDR3 reads CSAIPFPDQPQYF. The CDR3 DNA follows: TGCAGTGCTATCCCATTCCCGGATCAGCCCCAGTACTTC.

This clonotype was recorded at least ten times. The chain has TRBV5-6 and TRBJ2-1; D might be TRBD1 or TRBD2, each matching 6 bases. Germline V gene sequence: CDR1 SGHDT, CDR2 YYEEEE. Trimming stripped 2 bases from V and 8 bases from J, with 11 bases between. This CDR3 spans 13 amino acids. CDR3 sequence reads: CASSFPRGDEQFF. CDR3 sequence (DNA): TGTGCCAGCAGCTTCCCGAGGGGGGATGAGCAGTTCTTC.

The chain has TRBV20-1 and TRBJ1-4; 7 bases line up with TRBD1. Per the germline V gene, CDR1 is DFQATT and CDR2 is SNEGSKA (reference sequence). This CDR3 is 12 amino acids long. Losses at the gene ends were 4 bases for V and 8 bases for J; bases not matched to a gene: 4. CDR3 loop: CSATGTVEKLFF. CDR3 nucleotide sequence: TGCAGTGCTACCGGGACAGTCGAAAAACTGTTTTTT.

This clonotype was counted many times. The chain uses TRBV11-1 and TRBJ2-1, with D possibly being TRBD1 (6 bases). The CDR3 runs 13 residues. V lost 8 bases, J lost 8 bases, and 16 bases lay in between. Germline CDR1 reads SGHAT; CDR2 reads FQDESV (reference sequence). CDR3 protein: CASGQGLADEQFF. The CDR3 nucleotides read TGTGCCAGCGGCCAGGGGTTAGCTGATGAGCAGTTCTTC.

This clonotype appeared many times. This chain joins TRBV5-1 and TRBJ2-2; maybe TRBD1 (6 bases). Trimming removed 5 bases from V and 0 bases from J, with 14 bases in between. This CDR3 comprises 16 residues. Germline loops: CDR1 SGHRS, CDR2 YFSETQ. CDR3 region: CASSPKYRANTGELFF. The CDR3 DNA reads TGCGCCAGCAGTCCTAAGTACAGGGCGAACACCGGGGAGCTGTTTTTT. The full variable domain, its missing parts supplied by reference TRBV5-1 and TRBJ2-2, is KAGVTQTPRYLIKTRGQQVTLSCSPISGHRSVSWYQQTPGQGLQFLFEYFSETQRNKGNFPGRFSGRQFSNSRSEMNVSTLELGDSALYLCASSPKYRANTGELFFGEGSRLTVL.

This rearrangement joins TRBV27 to TRBJ2-1, with D possibly matching TRBD2 (6 bases). From germline, CDR1 is MNHEY and CDR2 SMNVEV (reference sequence). The CDR3 length is 15 residues. With 2 bases removed from V and 8 bases from J, the gap between germline ends came to 16 bases. The CDR3 reads CASSLDPDYRDEQFF. The CDR3, as DNA: TGTGCCAGCAGTTTAGACCCGGACTATCGCGATGAGCAGTTCTTC.

The J gene is TRBJ2-2, the V gene TRBV20-1, with 7 positions matching TRBD2. V lost 0 bases to trimming and J lost 6 bases; unmatched junction nucleotides: 7. The CDR3 is made up of 15 amino acids. CDR1 is DFQATT, CDR2 SNEGSKA, per germline (reference sequence). The CDR3, as DNA: TGCAGTGCTAGAGAAGGACTAGTATTCCCCGGGGAGCTGTTTTTT. Amino acids: CSAREGLVFPGELFF.

In its sample, this clonotype was seen a few times. The CDR3 DNA reads as TGTGCCAGCAGTTTCCCCAGCGTCTACGAGCAGTACTTC. It specifies CASSFPSVYEQYF. The chain has TRBV28 and TRBJ2-7; D is ambiguous. With 3 bases removed from V and 3 bases from J, the gap between germline ends came to 9 bases. Germline CDR1 reads MDHEN; CDR2 reads SYDVKM. There are 13 residues in the CDR3.

A remark on this clonotype: The conserved final phenylalanine or tryptophan is absent from the CDR3, which likely points to a read error. This sequence joins TRBV12-5 and TRBJ2-1; 9 bases align to TRBD2. Germline V gene data show CDR1 as LGHNT and CDR2 as FRNRAP. This CDR3 is 16 amino acids long. The trim removed 8 bases at V and 2 bases at J, leaving 10 bases unmatched. The CDR3, as DNA: TGTGCTAGTAAAGCGGGAGGTCCTTATGCCTACAATGAGCAGTTCCTC. It yields the protein CASKAGGPYAYNEQFL.

This clonotype was detected a few times. V usage is TRBV11-2 and J usage is TRBJ2-2; D may be TRBD1 or TRBD2 (6 bases each). Germline CDR1 and CDR2: SGHAT and FQNNGV. Between the trimmed V and J ends, which lost 1 base and 6 bases, there was a span of 12 bases. CDR3 size: 15 residues. DNA for the CDR3: TGTGCCAGCAGCTTAGTGGGGGGCGCGTCCGGGGAGCTGTTTTTT. Amino acids: CASSLVGGASGELFF.

On this clonotype itself: A clone one base away is much larger, so this may be a read error. The chain is built from TRBV7-2 and TRBJ2-7; the D gene could be TRBD1 or TRBD2 (5 bases each). Germline V gives CDR1 SGHTA, CDR2 FQGNSA. This CDR3 region has 14 residues. V lost 4 bases and J lost 9, with 19 bases in between. The CDR3 DNA follows: TGTGCCAGCAGCTCCGGGACCCATTTACGGGGGCAGTACTTC. This gives the protein CASSSGTHLRGQYF.

Ten or more counts support this clonotype. The chain is built from TRBV12-3 or TRBV12-4 and TRBJ1-2; a possible D gene is TRBD1 (5 bases). This CDR3 contains 16 residues. V shed 7 bases and J shed 5 bases, with 23 bases lying between them. The CDR3 coding sequence is TGTGCCAGCACCCCAGGTTTCTGGGGGAGGGGTTATGGCTACACCTTC. As protein: CASTPGFWGRGYGYTF.

J is TRBJ2-3 and V is TRBV7-9; 8 bases fit TRBD2. The CDR3 has 18 residues. V gave up 5 bases and J gave up 4 bases; unmatched junction bases: 17. Germline CDR1 reads SEHNR; CDR2 reads FQNEAQ (reference sequence). CDR3 in amino acids: CASSGLAGPSYPPDTQYF. For the CDR3, the DNA is TGTGCCAGCAGCGGATTAGCGGGACCGTCCTACCCCCCAGATACGCAGTATTTT.

As for this clonotype: The junction shows a germline mismatch at one end, possibly a read error. This chain connects TRBV2 to TRBJ1-6; D remains ambiguous. CDR1 is SNHLY and CDR2 is FYNNEI in the germline V gene. The CDR3 loop spans 13 amino acids. The CDR3 here is CAISDLVISPLHF. In nucleotides, the CDR3 is TGTGCCATCAGTGATCTCGTCATTTCACCCCTCCACTTT. The full variable domain, completed using reference TRBV2 and TRBJ1-6, is EPEVTQTPSHQVTQMGQEVILRCVPISNHLYFYWYRQILGQKVEFLVSFYNNEISEKSEIFDDQFSVERPDGSNFTLKIRSTKLEDSAMYFCAISDLVISPLHFGNGTRLTVT.

This chain links TRBV28 with TRBJ2-2; TRBD1 aligns across 10 bases. V lost 5 bases to trimming and J lost 5 bases; unmatched junction nucleotides: 8. Germline loops: CDR1 MDHEN, CDR2 SYDVKM. The CDR3 runs to 16 residues. The CDR3 coding sequence is TGTGCCAGCAGTACCAGGGACAGGGGAAGGACCGGGGAGCTGTTTTTT. Protein product: CASSTRDRGRTGELFF.

A single count supports this clonotype. The missing conserved phenylalanine or tryptophan at the end of this CDR3 makes a read error likely. The DNA is omitted, as the CDR3 cannot be located on it reliably, and the CDR3 follows TCRdb's listing. This chain joins TRBV7-8 and TRBJ1-6. Looked up from germline, CDR1 is SGHVS and CDR2 is FQNEAQ. The CDR3 spans 8 residues, counting both ends. CDR3 region: CASSHPIP.

This clonotype was picked up a small number of times. Since a much larger clone is just one base distant, this may be a read error. This chain uses TRBV5-5 with TRBJ2-7, with D possibly TRBD2 on 6 matching bases. Germline-derived CDR1 and CDR2 are SGHKS and YYEKEE (reference sequence). There are 16 residues in the CDR3. V was cut by 3 bases and J by 4 bases, with 20 bases left in between. The CDR3 loop reads CASSSFVAGRGYEQYF. CDR3 nucleotides: TGTGCCAGCAGCTCGTTCGTAGCCGGGAGAGGGTACGAGCAGTACTTC.

A word on this clonotype: A much larger clone differs by one base, so this may be a read error. The CDR3 DNA follows: TGTGCCAACAGGCCGTCCGGTTCGTACAATGAGCAGTTCTTC. This sequence encodes CANRPSGSYNEQFF. The rearrangement links TRBV7-2 to TRBJ2-1, with D maybe TRBD1 (5 bases). The CDR3 contains 14 residues. Germline-derived CDR1 and CDR2 are SGHTA and FQGNSA. Deletions cut 10 bases from V and 4 bases from J, with 17 bases between.

With regard to this clonotype: Just one base apart from a much larger clone, this may be a read error. This sequence joins TRBV13 and TRBJ2-3; TRBD1 aligns across 10 bases. Trimming cost V 4 bases and J 6 bases; bases outside gene matches: 4. Germline CDR1 and CDR2: PRHDT and FYEKMQ (reference sequence). The CDR3 has 14 residues. The CDR3, as DNA: TGTGCCAGCAGCTCAGGGGGACAGGGGGATACGCAGTATTTT. Its protein is CASSSGGQGDTQYF.

This clonotype was recorded at least ten times. The genes are TRBV20-1 and TRBJ2-1; TRBD2 matches 8 bases. The germline V gene has CDR1 DFQATT and CDR2 SNEGSKA (reference sequence). V lost 2 bases, J lost 6 bases, and 12 bases stayed unmatched. This CDR3 region has 16 residues. The CDR3 DNA reads as TGCAGTGCTAGACACCTCCTAGCGGGCAATAGCAATGAGCAGTTCTTC. Encoded protein: CSARHLLAGNSNEQFF.

In its sample, this clonotype was seen many times. The chain recombines TRBV9 with TRBJ1-2; 7 nucleotides line up with TRBD1. V lost 0 bases, J lost 4 bases, and 6 bases stayed unmatched. CDR1 is SGDLS and CDR2 is YYNGEE in the germline V gene. The CDR3 spans 15 residues. The CDR3 DNA reads as TGTGCCAGCAGCGTAGCAGGGGGACAGCTCTATGGCTACACCTTC. Its translation is CASSVAGGQLYGYTF.

The sample holds many counts of this clonotype. The chain couples TRBV6-6 to TRBJ1-6, with D possibly matching TRBD1 (6 bases). The CDR3 sequence is 19 residues long. Per germline, CDR1 MNHNY and CDR2 SVGAGI (reference sequence). The V gene lost 5 bases and the J gene lost 0 bases, with 20 bases spanning the gap. The CDR3 nucleotides read TGTGCCAGCAGTCCAGGACAGTCATACCCGAGCTCCTATAATTCACCCCTCCACTTT. It yields the protein CASSPGQSYPSSYNSPLHF.

In the case of this clonotype: It may be a read error: a sequence one base away is much more abundant. The V gene is TRBV18, the J gene TRBJ2-7; D gene ambiguous. CDR1 is KGHSH and CDR2 is LQKENI in the germline V gene. CDR3 length: 13 residues. The CDR3 bases are TGTGCCAGCTCACCACAGGTCACCTACGAGCAGGACTTC. As protein: CASSPQVTYEQDF.

Turning to this clonotype: A much larger clone is a single base away; this may be a read error. The chain is built from TRBV2 and TRBJ1-1; D might be TRBD1 (6 bases). The V gene's germline CDR1 is SNHLY and CDR2 FYNNEI. V was cut by 8 bases and J by 1 base, with 11 bases left in between. There are 13 residues in the CDR3. DNA of the CDR3: TGTGCCAGCGGGGAGACAGGGAACACTGAAGCTTTCTTT. It yields the protein CASGETGNTEAFF.

V usage is TRBV5-5 and J usage is TRBJ2-1; D possibly corresponds to TRBD2 (6 bases). The CDR3 length is 16 residues. V dropped 4 bases and J dropped 4 bases, with 18 bases sitting between them. Looked up from germline, CDR1 is SGHKS and CDR2 is YYEKEE (reference sequence). CDR3 DNA: TGTGCCAGCAGCCCACCGACAGCGGGCCTTTACAATGAGCAGTTCTTC. This codes for CASSPPTAGLYNEQFF.

This clonotype was counted once. The V call is TRBV15, the J call TRBJ2-3, with TRBD2 as a possible D gene (6 bases). The CDR3 extends over 13 amino acids. The V gene's germline CDR1 is LNHNV and CDR2 YYDKDF (reference sequence). V lost 6 bases and J 10 bases, leaving 17 bases between the germline ends. The CDR3 DNA reads as TGTGCCACCAGTCCGGCAGGGTGGGAGGCGCAGTATTTT. Protein product: CATSPAGWEAQYF.